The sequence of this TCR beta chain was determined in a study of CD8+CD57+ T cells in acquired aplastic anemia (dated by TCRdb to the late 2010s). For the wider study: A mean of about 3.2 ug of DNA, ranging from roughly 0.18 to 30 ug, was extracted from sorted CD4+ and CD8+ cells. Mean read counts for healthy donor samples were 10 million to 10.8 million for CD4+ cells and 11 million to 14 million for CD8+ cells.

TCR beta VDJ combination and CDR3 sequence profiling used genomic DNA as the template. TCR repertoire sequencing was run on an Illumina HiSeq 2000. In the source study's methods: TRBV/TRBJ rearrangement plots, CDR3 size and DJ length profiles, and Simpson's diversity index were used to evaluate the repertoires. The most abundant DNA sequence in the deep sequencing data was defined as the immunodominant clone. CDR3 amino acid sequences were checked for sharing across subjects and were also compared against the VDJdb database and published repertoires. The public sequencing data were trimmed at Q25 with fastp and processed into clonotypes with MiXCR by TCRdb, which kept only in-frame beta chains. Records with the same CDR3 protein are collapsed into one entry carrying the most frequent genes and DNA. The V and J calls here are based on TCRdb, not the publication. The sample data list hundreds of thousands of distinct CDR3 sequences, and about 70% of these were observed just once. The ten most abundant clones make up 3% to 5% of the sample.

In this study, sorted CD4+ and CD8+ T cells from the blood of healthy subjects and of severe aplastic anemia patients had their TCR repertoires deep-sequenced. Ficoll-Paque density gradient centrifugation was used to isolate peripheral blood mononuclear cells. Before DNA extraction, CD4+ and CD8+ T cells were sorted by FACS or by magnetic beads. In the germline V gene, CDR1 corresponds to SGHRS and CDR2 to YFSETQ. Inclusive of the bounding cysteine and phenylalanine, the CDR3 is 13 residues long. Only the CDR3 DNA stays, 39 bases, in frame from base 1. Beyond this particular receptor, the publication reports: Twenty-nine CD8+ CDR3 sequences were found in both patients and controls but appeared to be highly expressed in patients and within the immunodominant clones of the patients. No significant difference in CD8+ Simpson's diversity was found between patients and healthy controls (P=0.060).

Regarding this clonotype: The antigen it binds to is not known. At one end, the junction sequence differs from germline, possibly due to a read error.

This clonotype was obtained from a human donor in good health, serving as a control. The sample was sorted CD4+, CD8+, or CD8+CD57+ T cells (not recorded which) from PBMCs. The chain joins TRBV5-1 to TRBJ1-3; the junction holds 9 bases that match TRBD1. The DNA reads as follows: TGTGCCAGCAGCACTCCACAGGGGGCTATCATATATTTT. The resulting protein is CASSTPQGAIIYF.